Given below is one TCR beta chain in context. Its antigen is as yet unknown. The data are from a study of vaccination and CD4 T cells after COVID-19. Across the study: Every participant was given two doses of BNT162b2 or mRNA-1273 vaccine. Findings of the study overall: Median SARS-CoV-2-reactive clonotypes rose from approximately 21 to 38, not significantly. Within the convalescent patients, spike mono-reactivity was found in 304 of 307 vaccine-specific clones.

The CDR3 is 15 residues long. Germline V CDR1 and CDR2: LNHDA, SQIVND (reference sequence). V dropped 6 bases and J dropped 9 bases, with 18 bases sitting between them. The Oncomine TCR Beta short-read assay generated sequence data from the DNA of cultured CD4+ T cells. TCRdb re-analysed the PCR reads in MiXCR, keeping a single row per CDR3 protein. The repertoire includes thousands of distinct CDR3 sequences, over 70% of them detected once, and around a fifth sits in the top ten. This sample's treatment: roughly ten-day PBMC culture with coronavirus spike peptide pools or control peptides (ViraFEST assay). ViraFEST grew antigen-specific T cells using peptide pools, then sequenced TCRs.

The TCR comes from a human donor who had recovered from COVID-19. This chain connects TRBV19 to TRBJ1-6; the D is unclear. Sample: CD4+ T cells from blood, cultured in vitro. The CDR3 DNA reads TGTGCCAGTAGGGAAGGGCGCCAAGAGGGTTCACCCCTCCACTTT. Amino acids: CASREGRQEGSPLHF.